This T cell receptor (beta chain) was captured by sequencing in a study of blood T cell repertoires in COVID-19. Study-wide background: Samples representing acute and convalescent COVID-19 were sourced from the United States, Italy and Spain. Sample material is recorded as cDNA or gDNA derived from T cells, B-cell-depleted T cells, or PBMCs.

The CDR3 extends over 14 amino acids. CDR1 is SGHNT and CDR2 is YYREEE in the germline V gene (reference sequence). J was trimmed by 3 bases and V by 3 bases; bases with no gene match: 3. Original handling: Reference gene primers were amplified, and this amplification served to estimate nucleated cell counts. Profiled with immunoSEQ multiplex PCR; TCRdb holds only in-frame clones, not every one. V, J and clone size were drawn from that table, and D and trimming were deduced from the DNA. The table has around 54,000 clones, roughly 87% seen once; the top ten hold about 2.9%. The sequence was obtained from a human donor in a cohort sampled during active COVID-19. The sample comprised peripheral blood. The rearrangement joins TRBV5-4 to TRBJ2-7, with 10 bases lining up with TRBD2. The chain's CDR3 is CASSSASGSYEQYF. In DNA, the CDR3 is TGTGCCAGCAGCTCTGCTAGCGGGAGCTACGAGCAGTACTTC.